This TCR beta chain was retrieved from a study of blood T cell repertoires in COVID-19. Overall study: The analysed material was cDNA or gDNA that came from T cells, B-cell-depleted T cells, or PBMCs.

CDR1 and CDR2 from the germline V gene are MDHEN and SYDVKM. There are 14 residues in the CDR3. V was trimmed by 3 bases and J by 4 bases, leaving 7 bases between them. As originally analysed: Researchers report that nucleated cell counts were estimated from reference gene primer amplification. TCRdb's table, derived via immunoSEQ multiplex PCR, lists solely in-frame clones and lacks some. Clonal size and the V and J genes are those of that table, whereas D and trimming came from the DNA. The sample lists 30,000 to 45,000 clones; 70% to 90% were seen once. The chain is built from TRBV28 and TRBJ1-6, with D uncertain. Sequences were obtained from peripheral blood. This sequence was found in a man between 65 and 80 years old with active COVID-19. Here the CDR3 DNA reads TGTGCCAGCAGTTTCCGAGAATATAATTCACCCCTCCACTTT. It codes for CASSFREYNSPLHF.